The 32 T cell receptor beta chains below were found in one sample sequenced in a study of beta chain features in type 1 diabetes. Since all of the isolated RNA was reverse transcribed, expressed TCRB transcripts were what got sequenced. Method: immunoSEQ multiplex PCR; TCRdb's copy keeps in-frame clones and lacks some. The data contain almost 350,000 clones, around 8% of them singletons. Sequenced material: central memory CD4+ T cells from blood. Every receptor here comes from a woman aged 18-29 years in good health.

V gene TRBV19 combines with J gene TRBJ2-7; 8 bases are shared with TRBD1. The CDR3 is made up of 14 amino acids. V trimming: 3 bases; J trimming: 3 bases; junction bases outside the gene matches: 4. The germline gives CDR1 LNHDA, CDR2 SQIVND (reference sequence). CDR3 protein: CASSIGQGNYEQYF. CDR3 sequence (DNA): TGTGCCAGTAGTATCGGACAGGGCAACTACGAGCAGTACTTC.

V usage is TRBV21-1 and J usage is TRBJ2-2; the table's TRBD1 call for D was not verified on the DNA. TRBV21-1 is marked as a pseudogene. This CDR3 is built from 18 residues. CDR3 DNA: TGTGCCAGCAGCGCACCCCAACCCAGGGTCACGAACACCGGGGAGCTGTTTTTT. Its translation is CASSAPQPRVTNTGELFF.

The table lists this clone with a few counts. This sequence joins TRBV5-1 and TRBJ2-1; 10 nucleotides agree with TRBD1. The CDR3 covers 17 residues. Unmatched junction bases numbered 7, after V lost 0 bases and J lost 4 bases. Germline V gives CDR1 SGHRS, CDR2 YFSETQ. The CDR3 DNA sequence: TGCGCCAGCAGCTTGGTCGAGACAGGGGGCGGGTACAATGAGCAGTTCTTC. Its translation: CASSLVETGGGYNEQFF.

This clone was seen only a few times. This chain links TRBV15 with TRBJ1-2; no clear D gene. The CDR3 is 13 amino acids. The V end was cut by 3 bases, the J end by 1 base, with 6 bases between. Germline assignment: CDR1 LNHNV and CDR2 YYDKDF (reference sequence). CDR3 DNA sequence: TGTGCCACCAGCAGCCGCCTTAACTATGGCTACACCTTC. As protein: CATSSRLNYGYTF. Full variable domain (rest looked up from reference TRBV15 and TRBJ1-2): DAMVIQNPRYQVTQFGKPVTLSCSQTLNHNVMYWYQQKSSQAPKLLFHYYDKDFNNEADTPDNFQSRRPNTSFCFLDIRSPGLGDTAMYLCATSSRLNYGYTFGSGTRLTVV.

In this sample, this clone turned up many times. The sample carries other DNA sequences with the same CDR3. For the CDR3, the DNA is TGCAGTGCTAGCAGGGTCGGCGAGCAGTTCTTC. Residues: CSASRVGEQFF. This sequence joins TRBV20-1 and TRBJ2-1, with D perhaps matching TRBD1 (5 bases). The germline V gene encodes CDR1 DFQATT and CDR2 SNEGSKA (reference sequence). The CDR3 is 11 residues long. With 3 bases removed from V and 10 bases from J, the gap between germline ends came to 10 bases.

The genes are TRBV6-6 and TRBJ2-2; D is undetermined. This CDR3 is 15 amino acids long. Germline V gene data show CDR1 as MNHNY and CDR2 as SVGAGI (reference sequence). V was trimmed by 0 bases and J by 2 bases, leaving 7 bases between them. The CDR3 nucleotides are TGTGCCAGCAGTTACTCAGGCTATAACACCGGGGAGCTGTTTTTT. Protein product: CASSYSGYNTGELFF.

CDR3 loop: CASSFRRTGRNPQHF. The CDR3 DNA sequence: TGTGCCAGCAGTTTCCGCCGGACAGGGCGGAATCCCCAGCATTTT. This rearrangement joins TRBV28 to TRBJ1-5; 8 bases line up with TRBD1. Germline V lookup: CDR1 MDHEN, CDR2 SYDVKM. The CDR3 is 15 amino acids. The trim removed 3 bases at V and 10 bases at J, leaving 11 bases unmatched.

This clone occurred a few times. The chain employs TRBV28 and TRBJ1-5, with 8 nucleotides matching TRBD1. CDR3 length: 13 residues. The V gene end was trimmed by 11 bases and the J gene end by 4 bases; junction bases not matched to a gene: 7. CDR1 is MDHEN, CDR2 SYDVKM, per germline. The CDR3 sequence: CAVRQGLNQPQHF. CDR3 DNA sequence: TGTGCCGTCCGACAGGGGCTGAATCAGCCCCAGCATTTT.

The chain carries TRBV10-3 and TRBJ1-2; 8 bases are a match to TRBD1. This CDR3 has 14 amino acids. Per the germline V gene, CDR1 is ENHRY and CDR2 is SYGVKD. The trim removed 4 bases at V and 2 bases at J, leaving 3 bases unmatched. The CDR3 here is CAISARTGNYGYTF. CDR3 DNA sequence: TGTGCCATCAGTGCTCGGACAGGGAACTATGGCTACACCTTC.

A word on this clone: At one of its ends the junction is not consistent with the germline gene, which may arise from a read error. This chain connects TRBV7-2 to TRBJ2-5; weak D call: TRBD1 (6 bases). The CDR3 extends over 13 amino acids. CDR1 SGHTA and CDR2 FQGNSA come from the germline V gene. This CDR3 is CARSGRTVGTQYF. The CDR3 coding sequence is TGTGCCCGCAGCGGCCGGACAGTGGGGACCCAGTACTTC.

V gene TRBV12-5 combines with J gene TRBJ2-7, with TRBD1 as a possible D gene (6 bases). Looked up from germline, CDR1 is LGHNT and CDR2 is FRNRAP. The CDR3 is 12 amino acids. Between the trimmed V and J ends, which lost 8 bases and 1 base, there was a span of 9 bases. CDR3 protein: CASQGRSYEQYF. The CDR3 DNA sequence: TGTGCTAGTCAGGGGCGGTCCTACGAGCAGTACTTC.

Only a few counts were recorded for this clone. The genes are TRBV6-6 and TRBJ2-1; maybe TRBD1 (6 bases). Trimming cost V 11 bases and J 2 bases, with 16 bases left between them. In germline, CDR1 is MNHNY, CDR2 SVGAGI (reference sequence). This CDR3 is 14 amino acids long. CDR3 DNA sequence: TGTGCCTGTAGCCCCCAGGGGACCTACAATGAGCAGTTCTTC. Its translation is CACSPQGTYNEQFF.

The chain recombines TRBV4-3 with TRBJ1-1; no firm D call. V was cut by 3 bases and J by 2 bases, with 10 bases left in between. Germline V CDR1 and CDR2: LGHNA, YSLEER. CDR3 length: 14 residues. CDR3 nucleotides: TGCGCCAGCAGCCATGAATCCCGAAACACTGAAGCTTTCTTT. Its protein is CASSHESRNTEAFF.

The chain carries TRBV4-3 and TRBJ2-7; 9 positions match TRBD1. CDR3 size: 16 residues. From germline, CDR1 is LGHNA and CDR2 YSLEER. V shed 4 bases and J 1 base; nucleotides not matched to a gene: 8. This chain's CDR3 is CASSRSRQGGSYEQYF. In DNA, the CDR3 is TGCGCCAGCAGCCGATCCCGACAGGGGGGGTCCTACGAGCAGTACTTC.

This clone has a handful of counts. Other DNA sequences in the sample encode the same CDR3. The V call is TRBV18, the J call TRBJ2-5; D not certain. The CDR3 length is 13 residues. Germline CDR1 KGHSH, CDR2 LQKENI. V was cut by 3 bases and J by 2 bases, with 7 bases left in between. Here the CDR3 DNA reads TGTGCCAGCTCACCGCGACAACAAGAGACCCAGTACTTC. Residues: CASSPRQQETQYF.

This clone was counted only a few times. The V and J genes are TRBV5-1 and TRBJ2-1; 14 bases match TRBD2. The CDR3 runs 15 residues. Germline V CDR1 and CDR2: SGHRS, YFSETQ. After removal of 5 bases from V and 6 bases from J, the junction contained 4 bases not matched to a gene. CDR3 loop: CASRGLAGVSNEQFF. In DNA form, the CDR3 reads TGCGCCAGCAGGGGACTAGCGGGAGTCTCCAATGAGCAGTTCTTC.

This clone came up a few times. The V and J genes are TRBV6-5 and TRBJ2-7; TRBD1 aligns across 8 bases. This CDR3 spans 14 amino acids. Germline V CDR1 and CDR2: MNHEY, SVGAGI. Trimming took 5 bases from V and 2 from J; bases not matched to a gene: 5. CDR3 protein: CASSLDRATYEQYF. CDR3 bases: TGTGCCAGCAGTCTGGACAGGGCGACCTACGAGCAGTACTTC.

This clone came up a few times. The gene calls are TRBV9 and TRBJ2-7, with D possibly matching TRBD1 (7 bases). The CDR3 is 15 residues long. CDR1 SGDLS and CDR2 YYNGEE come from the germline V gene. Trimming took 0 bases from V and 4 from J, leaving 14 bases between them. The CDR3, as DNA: TGTGCCAGCAGCGTAGCGGAGGGGGCGGGTTACGAGCAGTACTTC. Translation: CASSVAEGAGYEQYF.

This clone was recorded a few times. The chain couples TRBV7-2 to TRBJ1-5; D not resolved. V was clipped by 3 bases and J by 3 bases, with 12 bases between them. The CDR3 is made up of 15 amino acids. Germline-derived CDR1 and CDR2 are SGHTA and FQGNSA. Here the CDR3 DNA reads TGTGCCAGCAGCTTCTCCCCCCAGTCCAATCAGCCCCAGCATTTT. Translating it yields CASSFSPQSNQPQHF.

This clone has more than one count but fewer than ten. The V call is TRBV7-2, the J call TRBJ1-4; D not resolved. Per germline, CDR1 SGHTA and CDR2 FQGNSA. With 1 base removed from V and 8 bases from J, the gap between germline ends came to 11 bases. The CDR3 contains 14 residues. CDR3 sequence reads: CASSLGRSSEKLFF. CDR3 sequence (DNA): TGTGCCAGCAGCTTAGGACGGTCTAGCGAAAAACTGTTTTTT.

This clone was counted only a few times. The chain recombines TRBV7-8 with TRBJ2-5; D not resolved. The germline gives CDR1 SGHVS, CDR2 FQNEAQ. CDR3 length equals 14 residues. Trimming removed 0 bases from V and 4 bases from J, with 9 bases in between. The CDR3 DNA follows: TGTGCCAGCAGCTTAGCGGGTCTTGGAGAGACCCAGTACTTC. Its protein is CASSLAGLGETQYF.

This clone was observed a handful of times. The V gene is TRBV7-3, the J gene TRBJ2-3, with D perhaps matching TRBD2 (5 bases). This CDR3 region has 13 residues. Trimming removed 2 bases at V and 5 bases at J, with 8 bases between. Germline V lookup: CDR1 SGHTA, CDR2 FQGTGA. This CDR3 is CASSLLREDTQYF. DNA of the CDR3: TGTGCCAGCAGCTTACTTCGGGAAGATACGCAGTATTTT. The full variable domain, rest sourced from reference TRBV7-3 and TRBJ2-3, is GAGVSQTPSNKVTEKGKYVELRCDPISGHTALYWYRQSLGQGPEFLIYFQGTGAADDSGLPNDRFFAVRPEGSVSTLKIQRTERGDSAVYLCASSLLREDTQYFGPGTRLTVL.

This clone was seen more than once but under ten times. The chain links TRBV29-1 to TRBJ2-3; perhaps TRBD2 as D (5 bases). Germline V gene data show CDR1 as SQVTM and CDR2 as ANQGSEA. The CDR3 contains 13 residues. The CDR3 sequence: CGAHPGITDTQYF. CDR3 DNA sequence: TGCGGAGCTCATCCGGGGATCACAGATACGCAGTATTTT.

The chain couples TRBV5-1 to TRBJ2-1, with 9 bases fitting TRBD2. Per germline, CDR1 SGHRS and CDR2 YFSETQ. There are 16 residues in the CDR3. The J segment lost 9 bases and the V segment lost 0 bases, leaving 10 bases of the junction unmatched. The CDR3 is CASSLGVSGSGGEQFF. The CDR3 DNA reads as TGCGCCAGCAGCTTGGGGGTTAGCGGGAGCGGCGGTGAGCAGTTCTTC.

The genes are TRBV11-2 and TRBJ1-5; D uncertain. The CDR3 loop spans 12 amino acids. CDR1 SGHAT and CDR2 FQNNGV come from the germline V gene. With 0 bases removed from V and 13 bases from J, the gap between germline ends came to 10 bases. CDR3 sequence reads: CASSLDSTIQHF. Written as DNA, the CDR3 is TGTGCCAGCAGCTTAGATTCGACTATTCAGCATTTT.

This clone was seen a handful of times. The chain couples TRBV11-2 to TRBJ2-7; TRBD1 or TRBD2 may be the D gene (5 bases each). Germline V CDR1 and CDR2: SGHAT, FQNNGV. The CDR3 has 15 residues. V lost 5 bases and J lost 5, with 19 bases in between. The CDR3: CASSEGIPKPNEQYF. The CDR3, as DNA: TGTGCCAGCAGCGAGGGGATCCCGAAGCCCAACGAGCAGTACTTC.

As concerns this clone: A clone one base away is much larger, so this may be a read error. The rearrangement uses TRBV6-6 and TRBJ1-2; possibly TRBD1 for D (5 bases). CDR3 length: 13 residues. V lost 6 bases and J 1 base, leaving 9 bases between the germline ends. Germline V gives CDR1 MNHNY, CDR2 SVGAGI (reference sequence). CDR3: CASSLTDNYGYTF. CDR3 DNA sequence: TGTGCCAGCAGCCTGACAGATAACTATGGCTACACCTTC.

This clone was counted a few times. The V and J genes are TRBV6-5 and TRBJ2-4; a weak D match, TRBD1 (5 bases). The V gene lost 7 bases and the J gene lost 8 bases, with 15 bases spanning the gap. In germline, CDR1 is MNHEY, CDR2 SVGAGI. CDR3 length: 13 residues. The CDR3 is CASKRQGSDIQYF. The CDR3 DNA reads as TGTGCCAGCAAGAGGCAGGGAAGCGACATTCAGTACTTC.

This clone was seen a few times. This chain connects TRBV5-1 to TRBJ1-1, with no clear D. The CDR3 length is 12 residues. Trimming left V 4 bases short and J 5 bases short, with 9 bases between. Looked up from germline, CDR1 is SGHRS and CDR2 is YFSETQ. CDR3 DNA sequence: TGCGCCAGCAGCCGCCCCGGTACTGAAGCTTTCTTT. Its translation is CASSRPGTEAFF.

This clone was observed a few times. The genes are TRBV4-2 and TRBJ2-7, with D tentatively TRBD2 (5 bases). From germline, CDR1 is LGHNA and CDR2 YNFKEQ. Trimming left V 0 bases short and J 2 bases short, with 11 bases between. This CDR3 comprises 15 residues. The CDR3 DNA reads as TGTGCCAGCAGCCAAGATTTTAGCGTGACCTACGAGCAGTACTTC. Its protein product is CASSQDFSVTYEQYF.

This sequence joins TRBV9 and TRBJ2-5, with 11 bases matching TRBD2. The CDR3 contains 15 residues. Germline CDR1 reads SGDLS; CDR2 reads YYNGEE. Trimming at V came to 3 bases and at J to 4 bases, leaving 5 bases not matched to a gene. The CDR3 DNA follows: TGTGCCAGCAGCGGAGGACTAGCGGGTACAGAGACCCAGTACTTC. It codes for CASSGGLAGTETQYF.

The CDR3 sequence is CASSVGLAKETQYF. For the CDR3, the DNA is TGTGCCAGCAGCGTAGGATTAGCCAAAGAGACCCAGTACTTC. The V call is TRBV9, the J call TRBJ2-5; the D is unclear. This CDR3 region has 14 residues. CDR1 and CDR2 from the germline V gene are SGDLS and YYNGEE. V was cut by 0 bases and J by 3 bases, with 9 bases left in between.